The next 17 T cell receptor beta chains were all read from a single sample in a study of blood T cells in healthy people across ages. Primers used in a second PCR of roughly 6 to 12 cycles were a sample-barcoded 5' primer and a J-beta primer mix. Via MiXCR, TCRdb re-called the 5' RACE reads, giving one row per CDR3 protein. The table has more than 650,000 distinct CDR3 sequences, 53% seen once. The source material was blood. Source of these receptors: a man aged 80 or over in good health.

The chain recombines TRBV7-2 with TRBJ2-7; 9 positions agree with TRBD1. Germline V gives CDR1 SGHTA, CDR2 FQGNSA. V was pared by 4 bases and J by 4 bases, with 8 bases of the junction left unmatched. CDR3 length: 15 residues. In nucleotides, the CDR3 is TGTGCCAGCAGCTCCCCCGGGACAGGGTTGTACGAGCAGTACTTC. The encoded protein is CASSSPGTGLYEQYF.

V is TRBV5-1 and J is TRBJ2-1, with TRBD1 matching over 10 bases. Germline V gives CDR1 SGHRS, CDR2 YFSETQ. J was trimmed by 6 bases and V by 1 base; bases with no gene match: 7. CDR3 length equals 16 residues. CDR3 region: CASSLSPGTGVNEQFF. In nucleotides, the CDR3 is TGCGCCAGCAGCTTGTCCCCCGGGACAGGGGTCAATGAGCAGTTCTTC.

The gene calls are TRBV10-3 and TRBJ2-1; 11 nucleotides agree with TRBD1. Germline V gene lookup returns CDR1 ENHRY and CDR2 SYGVKD. J gave up 6 bases and V 2 bases, and 9 bases lay outside the gene matches. The CDR3 totals 17 residues. Written as DNA, the CDR3 is TGTGCCATCAGTGAGCGGAAAATCGGGACAGGGGGCAATGAGCAGTTCTTC. Amino acid sequence: CAISERKIGTGGNEQFF.

In this sample, this clonotype turned up many times. This chain links TRBV10-3 with TRBJ2-6; no firm D call. V lost 10 bases, J lost 0 bases, and 7 bases lay in between. The CDR3 is 13 residues long. CDR1 ENHRY and CDR2 SYGVKD come from the germline V gene. CDR3 bases: TGTGCCACCGACAACTCTGGGGCCAACGTCCTGACTTTC. Residues: CATDNSGANVLTF.

The J gene is TRBJ2-1, the V gene TRBV28; 8 nucleotides align to TRBD1. This CDR3 is built from 24 residues. Germline CDR1 is MDHEN and CDR2 is SYDVKM. The J segment lost 0 bases and the V segment lost 0 bases, leaving 25 bases of the junction unmatched. The CDR3 spells CASSLWRTGSSNVGRGRSYNEQFF. CDR3 DNA sequence: TGTGCCAGCAGTTTATGGAGGACAGGGAGTTCCAATGTTGGGCGGGGCCGCTCCTACAATGAGCAGTTCTTC. The whole variable domain, filled in from reference TRBV28 and TRBJ2-1, reads DVKVTQSSRYLVKRTGEKVFLECVQDMDHENMFWYRQDPGLGLRLIYFSYDVKMKEKGDIPEGYSVSREKKERFSLILESASTNQTSMYLCASSLWRTGSSNVGRGRSYNEQFFGPGTRLTVL.

This clonotype was recorded many times. The chain links TRBV5-1 to TRBJ1-2; possibly TRBD1 for D (6 bases). Germline V gene lookup returns CDR1 SGHRS and CDR2 YFSETQ. The V and J ends lost 4 bases and 6 bases respectively, with 13 bases between them. The CDR3 is made up of 13 amino acids. In DNA form, the CDR3 reads TGCGCCAGCAGCGCCCAGGGGACGAATGGCTACACCTTC. This sequence encodes CASSAQGTNGYTF.

The V call is TRBV6-2 or TRBV6-3, the J call TRBJ2-2; either TRBD1 or TRBD2 may supply D (5 bases each). Germline loops: CDR1 MNHEY, CDR2 SVGEGT. The CDR3 runs 18 residues. V was trimmed by 0 bases and J by 2 bases, leaving 16 bases between them. The DNA for the CDR3 is TGTGCCAGCAGTTACTCGATCGTAGGGGACGTCAACACCGGGGAGCTGTTTTTT. Protein sequence: CASSYSIVGDVNTGELFF.

This chain uses TRBV7-8 with TRBJ2-5; unclear D gene. The germline gives CDR1 SGHVS, CDR2 FQNEAQ. Trimming left V 1 base short and J 5 bases short, with 8 bases between. The CDR3 is 13 amino acids. CDR3: CASSLVGAETQYF. In nucleotides, the CDR3 is TGTGCCAGCAGCTTAGTCGGAGCGGAGACCCAGTACTTC.

CDR3 region: CASSVQGNNSPLHF. The CDR3 DNA reads as TGTGCCAGCAGTGTTCAGGGAAATAATTCACCCCTCCACTTT. This chain uses TRBV27 with TRBJ1-6; possibly TRBD1 for D (5 bases). This CDR3 is built from 14 residues. CDR1 is MNHEY and CDR2 is SMNVEV in the germline V gene (reference sequence). The ends were cut back, 5 bases at V and 5 bases at J, with 10 bases in the middle.

In this sample, this clonotype turned up once. The rearrangement uses TRBV9 and TRBJ2-4; D perhaps matches TRBD2 (5 bases). Germline V gives CDR1 SGDLS, CDR2 YYNGEE. This CDR3 is built from 15 residues. V gave up 0 bases and J gave up 7 bases, with 14 bases separating them. This CDR3 reads CASSVVGGSWNIQYF. In nucleotides, the CDR3 is TGTGCCAGCAGCGTAGTTGGCGGGTCGTGGAACATTCAGTACTTC.

The V and J genes are TRBV28 and TRBJ2-7; TRBD1 matches at 9 bases. V shed 4 bases, J shed 11 bases, and the junction held 3 bases outside the gene matches. The germline V gene has CDR1 MDHEN and CDR2 SYDVKM. CDR3 size: 11 residues. The CDR3 here is CASSSRDREYF. As DNA, the CDR3 is TGTGCCAGCAGTTCCCGGGACAGGGAGTACTTC.

This chain links TRBV20-1 with TRBJ2-3, with D possibly TRBD1 on 5 matching bases. This CDR3 is built from 15 residues. The V gene's germline CDR1 is DFQATT and CDR2 SNEGSKA (reference sequence). The V gene lost 0 bases and the J gene lost 4 bases, with 14 bases spanning the gap. The chain's CDR3 is CSARDSQGRPDTQYF. Written as DNA, the CDR3 is TGCAGTGCTAGAGATAGTCAGGGCCGCCCAGATACGCAGTATTTT.

This clonotype was seen only a few times. The chain joins TRBV5-5 to TRBJ1-2, with a possible D match to TRBD1 (6 bases). The CDR3 consists of 15 residues. The V end lost 0 bases, the J end lost 0 bases, and 9 bases lay between the germline ends. Germline V CDR1 and CDR2: SGHKS, YYEKEE (reference sequence). The DNA of the CDR3 is TGTGCCAGCAGCTTGGTCCCAGGGGCTAACTATGGCTACACCTTC. This translates into CASSLVPGANYGYTF.

The V call is TRBV20-1, the J call TRBJ1-5, with 7 bases lining up with TRBD1. The J segment lost 6 bases and the V segment lost 0 bases, leaving 8 bases of the junction unmatched. Germline CDR1 and CDR2: DFQATT and SNEGSKA (reference sequence). The CDR3 has 15 amino acids. In DNA form, the CDR3 reads TGCAGTGCTAGAGATACCCAGGGGGTAGGTCAGCCCCAGCATTTT. The encoded protein is CSARDTQGVGQPQHF.

The J gene is TRBJ1-2, the V gene TRBV5-1; tentative D call: TRBD1 (6 bases). The CDR3 is made up of 15 amino acids. V lost 0 bases and J lost 6, with 15 bases in between. The germline V gene has CDR1 SGHRS and CDR2 YFSETQ. CDR3 amino acids: CASSLDPDRRDGYTF. The CDR3 DNA follows: TGCGCCAGCAGCTTGGATCCGGACAGAAGGGATGGCTACACCTTC.

This clonotype was observed a single time. CDR3: CASRGYTQYF. CDR3 DNA: TGTGCCAGCAGGGGATATACGCAGTATTTT. The rearrangement uses TRBV28 and TRBJ2-3, with D unclear. This CDR3 is 10 amino acids long. Per germline, CDR1 MDHEN and CDR2 SYDVKM. Trimming shortened V by 6 bases and J by 7 bases, and 5 bases separated the two germline ends.

The chain joins TRBV5-1 to TRBJ2-1, with 7 bases fitting TRBD2. CDR3 length: 16 residues. The V gene's germline CDR1 is SGHRS and CDR2 YFSETQ. The V and J ends lost 0 bases and 0 bases, in that order; junction bases with no gene match: 3. The CDR3 reads CASSLVLADSYNEQFF. The CDR3 DNA reads as TGCGCCAGCAGCTTGGTCCTAGCGGACTCCTACAATGAGCAGTTCTTC.